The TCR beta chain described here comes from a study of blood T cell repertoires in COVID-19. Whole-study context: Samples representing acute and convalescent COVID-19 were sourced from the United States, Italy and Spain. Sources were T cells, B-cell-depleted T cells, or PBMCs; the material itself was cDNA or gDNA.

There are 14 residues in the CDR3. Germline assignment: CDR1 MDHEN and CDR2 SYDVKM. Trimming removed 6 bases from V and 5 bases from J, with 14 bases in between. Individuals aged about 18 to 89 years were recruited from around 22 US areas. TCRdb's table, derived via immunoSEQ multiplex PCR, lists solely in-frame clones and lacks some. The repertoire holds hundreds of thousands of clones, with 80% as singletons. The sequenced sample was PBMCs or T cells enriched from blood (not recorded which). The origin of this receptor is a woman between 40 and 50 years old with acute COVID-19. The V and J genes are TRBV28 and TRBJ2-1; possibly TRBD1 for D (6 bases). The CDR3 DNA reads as TGTGCCAGCAGCCCAAACAGGGTCCACAATGAGCAGTTCTTC. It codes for CASSPNRVHNEQFF. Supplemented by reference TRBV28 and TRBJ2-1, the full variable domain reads DVKVTQSSRYLVKRTGEKVFLECVQDMDHENMFWYRQDPGLGLRLIYFSYDVKMKEKGDIPEGYSVSREKKERFSLILESASTNQTSMYLCASSPNRVHNEQFFGPGTRLTVL.